The clone carrying this TCR beta chain was observed a few times. The data were obtained in a study of T cells after yellow fever vaccination. The germline V and J ends were trimmed by 7 bases and 9 bases, with 10 bases remaining between them. The CDR3 length is 11 residues. Germline CDR1 MNHNY, CDR2 SVGAGI (reference sequence). TCRdb re-called the 5' RACE reads through MiXCR, storing one row per CDR3 protein. The repertoire holds a few hundred thousand distinct CDR3 sequences, with around 6.5% as singletons. The sequences come from PBMCs, collected 5 days after the yellow fever booster vaccination. This TCR was recovered from a man aged 30 to 45 who received the YFV17D yellow fever vaccine. This chain connects TRBV6-6 to TRBJ2-1; possibly TRBD1 or TRBD2 for D (5 bases each). DNA of the CDR3: TGTGCCAGCACCGGGACCGCTGAGCAGTTCTTC. Residues: CASTGTAEQFF.